This T cell receptor beta chain came from a study of blood T cell repertoires in COVID-19. Across the study: COVID-19 samples collected from the United States, Italy and Spain covered acute and convalescent phases.

This CDR3 has 15 residues. Germline CDR1 is SGHTA and CDR2 is FQGNSA. Trimming took 3 bases from V and 2 from J, leaving 10 bases between them. The method was immunoSEQ multiplex PCR; TCRdb's version includes in-frame clones alone and lacks a portion of them. The sample has fewer than 400,000 clones, 85% seen once. The origin of this receptor is a woman in her late teens or twenties with acute or convalescent COVID-19. Sequencing input: peripheral blood. This chain joins TRBV7-2 and TRBJ1-4; possible D gene TRBD1, 5 bases. The CDR3 protein is CASSFHRSTNEKLFF. The CDR3 nucleotides are TGTGCCAGCAGCTTTCACAGGAGCACTAATGAAAAACTGTTTTTT.